Below are 4 T cell receptor beta chains sequenced from a single sample in a study of blood T cell repertoires in COVID-19. Sequencing used immunoSEQ multiplex PCR; TCRdb keeps in-frame clones, though not all of them. The sample lists more than 60,000 clones; 74% were seen once. The sequenced material came from peripheral blood. Receptor source: a human donor with acute or convalescent COVID-19. The donor label of this sample is uncertain.

This clone has just one count. CDR3 sequence: CATSRDRSRGNIQYF. CDR3 DNA: TGTGCCACCAGCAGAGATCGCAGTAGAGGAAACATTCAGTACTTC. The chain carries TRBV15 and TRBJ2-4; no firm D call. V was cut by 0 bases and J by 6 bases, with 12 bases left in between. The germline V gene has CDR1 LNHNV and CDR2 YYDKDF (reference sequence). This CDR3 is 15 amino acids long.

This clone has only a few counts. This chain links TRBV19 with TRBJ2-3; 11 nucleotides line up with TRBD2. Germline lookup yields CDR1 LNHDA and CDR2 SQIVND (reference sequence). This CDR3 is built from 17 residues. The V segment lost 5 bases and the J segment 4 bases; nucleotides outside the gene matches: 11. The CDR3 sequence: CASSPPERLAGPDTQYF. The DNA of the CDR3 is TGTGCCAGTAGTCCCCCCGAACGACTAGCGGGACCAGATACGCAGTATTTT.

The chain couples TRBV24-1 to TRBJ1-2, with 9 bases matching TRBD1. Losses at the gene ends were 5 bases for V and 10 bases for J; bases not matched to a gene: 4. The germline gives CDR1 KGHDR, CDR2 SFDVKD. The CDR3 runs to 12 residues. CDR3 DNA: TGTGCCACCAGTGGGACAGGGGATGTCTACACCTTC. This translates into CATSGTGDVYTF.

The chain recombines TRBV5-1 with TRBJ2-3, with D possibly being TRBD2 (7 bases). V lost 6 bases to trimming and J lost 4 bases, with 21 bases between them. The CDR3 contains 16 residues. Germline V CDR1 and CDR2: SGHRS, YFSETQ. The CDR3: CASTLGGQAGADTQYF. In nucleotides, the CDR3 is TGCGCCAGCACCCTGGGGGGGCAGGCCGGGGCAGATACGCAGTATTTT. The full variable domain, rest sourced from reference TRBV5-1 and TRBJ2-3, is KAGVTQTPRYLIKTRGQQVTLSCSPISGHRSVSWYQQTPGQGLQFLFEYFSETQRNKGNFPGRFSGRQFSNSRSEMNVSTLELGDSALYLCASTLGGQAGADTQYFGPGTRLTVL.